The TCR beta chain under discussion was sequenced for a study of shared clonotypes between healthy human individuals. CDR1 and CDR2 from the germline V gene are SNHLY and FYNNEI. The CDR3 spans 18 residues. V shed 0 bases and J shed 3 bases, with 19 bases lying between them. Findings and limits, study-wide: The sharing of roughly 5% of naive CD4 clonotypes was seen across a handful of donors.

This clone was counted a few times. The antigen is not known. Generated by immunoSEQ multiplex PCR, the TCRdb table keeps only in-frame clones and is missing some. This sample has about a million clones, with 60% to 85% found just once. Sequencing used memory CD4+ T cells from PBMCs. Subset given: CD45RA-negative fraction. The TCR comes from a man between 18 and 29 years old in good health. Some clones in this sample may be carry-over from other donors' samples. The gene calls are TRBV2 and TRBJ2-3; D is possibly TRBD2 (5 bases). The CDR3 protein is CASSEARTPTPGTDTQYF. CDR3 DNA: TGTGCCAGCAGTGAAGCGCGGACCCCAACCCCGGGGACAGATACGCAGTATTTT.